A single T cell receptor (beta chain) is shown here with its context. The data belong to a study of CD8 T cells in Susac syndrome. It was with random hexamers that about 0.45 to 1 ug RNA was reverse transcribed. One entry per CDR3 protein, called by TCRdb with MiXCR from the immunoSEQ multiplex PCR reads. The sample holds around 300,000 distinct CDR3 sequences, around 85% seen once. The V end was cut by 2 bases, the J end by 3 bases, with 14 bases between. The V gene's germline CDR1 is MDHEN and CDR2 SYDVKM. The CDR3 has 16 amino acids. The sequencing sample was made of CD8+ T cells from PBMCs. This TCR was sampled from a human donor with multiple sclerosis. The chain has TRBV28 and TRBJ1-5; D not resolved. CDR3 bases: TGTGCCAGCAGTTTACAGGCAGTCCGGTTCAATCAGCCCCAGCATTTT. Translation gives CASSLQAVRFNQPQHF.